This entry is about one T cell receptor (beta chain). This specimen comes from a study of blood T cell repertoires in COVID-19. Data came from immunoSEQ multiplex PCR; TCRdb stores just in-frame clones and leaves some out. The sample has 200,000 to 250,000 clones, 75% to 85% seen once. The CDR3 has 15 amino acids. J lost 2 bases, V lost 7 bases, and 6 bases had no gene match. Germline CDR1 and CDR2: MRHNA and SNTAGT. The TCR originated in a woman aged 80 or older with COVID-19, enrolled during active disease. This chain connects TRBV6-4 to TRBJ2-1; 9 bases align to TRBD1. The sequenced sample was peripheral blood. DNA of the CDR3: TGTGCCAGCAAGGCCGGGACAGGGACCTACAATGAGCAGTTCTTC. It specifies CASKAGTGTYNEQFF.